The 2 T cell receptor beta chains presented below share a single source sample, sequenced in a study of control samples from healthy donors and cancer patients. The table came from immunoSEQ multiplex PCR; TCRdb's copy has only in-frame clones and leaves some out. The repertoire holds roughly 93,000 clones, with about 89% as singletons. Sequenced input: PBMCs. The source is a woman aged 50 to 65 with colorectal cancer.

V and J are TRBV27 and TRBJ2-1, with 7 bases fitting TRBD1. The CDR3 runs 16 residues. Germline V lookup: CDR1 MNHEY, CDR2 SMNVEV (reference sequence). The V and J ends lost 6 bases and 0 bases, in that order; junction bases with no gene match: 8. CDR3 in DNA: TGTGCCAGCAGGCCACAGGGGATGAGCTCCTACAATGAGCAGTTCTTC. As protein: CASRPQGMSSYNEQFF.

This chain uses TRBV5-6 with TRBJ1-2; D not certain. Germline CDR1 and CDR2: SGHDT and YYEEEE. V was trimmed by 0 bases and J by 4 bases, leaving 10 bases between them. The CDR3 has 14 amino acids. The CDR3 protein is CASSLGRAGYGYTF. CDR3 nucleotide sequence: TGTGCCAGCAGCTTGGGGAGGGCCGGCTATGGCTACACCTTC.